The 4 T cell receptor beta chains below were found in one sample sequenced in a study of blood T cell repertoires in COVID-19. Only in-frame clones appear in the TCRdb table, and some are missing; sequencing was by immunoSEQ multiplex PCR. In the table there are hundreds of thousands of clones, approximately 84% of which are singletons. The sequenced sample was peripheral blood. Source of these receptors: a man between 35 and 55 years old with acute or convalescent COVID-19.

The rearrangement joins TRBV11-2 to TRBJ1-1; 9 bases map to TRBD1. Germline V CDR1 and CDR2: SGHAT, FQNNGV. The CDR3 covers 16 residues. V trimming: 1 base; J trimming: 1 base; junction bases outside the gene matches: 4. CDR3 sequence (DNA): TGTGCCAGCAGCTTAGGTCGGGACAGGGCGAACACTGAAGCTTTCTTT. Protein sequence: CASSLGRDRANTEAFF.

The gene calls are TRBV11-2 and TRBJ2-1; the match to TRBD2 covers 12 bases. CDR1 and CDR2 (germline): SGHAT, FQNNGV. CDR3 size: 16 residues. The J segment lost 8 bases and the V segment lost 1 base, leaving 6 bases of the junction unmatched. The CDR3 sequence is CASSLVRPSGGDEQFF. The DNA for the CDR3 is TGTGCCAGCAGCTTAGTACGGCCTAGCGGGGGGGATGAGCAGTTCTTC.

The chain joins TRBV13 to TRBJ2-1; a weak D match, TRBD2 (5 bases). This CDR3 has 15 residues. Germline V gene data show CDR1 as PRHDT and CDR2 as FYEKMQ (reference sequence). Trimming took off 1 base at V and 0 bases at J, with 7 bases between the two ends. The CDR3 DNA follows: TGTGCCAGCAGCTTAGCGGGGTACTCCTACAATGAGCAGTTCTTC. Its translation: CASSLAGYSYNEQFF.

The genes are TRBV29-1 and TRBJ1-2, with a weak D call TRBD1 (5 bases). Germline V gene sequence: CDR1 SQVTM, CDR2 ANQGSEA. V shed 4 bases and J shed 7 bases, with 13 bases lying between them. The length of the CDR3 is 12 residues. The CDR3 sequence: CSVATGSSGYTF. CDR3 DNA sequence: TGCAGCGTTGCTACAGGTTCGTCTGGCTACACCTTC.